Listed here are 31 T cell receptor beta chains from one sample, sequenced in a study of blood T cell repertoires in COVID-19. Data came from immunoSEQ multiplex PCR; TCRdb stores just in-frame clones and leaves some out. The profile shows about 360,000 clones, 70% to 90% of them singletons. The sequenced sample consisted of PBMCs or T cells enriched from blood (not recorded which). These receptor sequences come from a man in his forties or fifties in a cohort exposed to, infected with or recovered from COVID-19 (not recorded which).

V and J are TRBV30 and TRBJ2-7; 8 nucleotides agree with TRBD2. V lost 3 bases, J lost 4 bases, and 5 bases stayed unmatched. Germline CDR1 GTSNPN, CDR2 SVGIG (reference sequence). The CDR3 has 13 amino acids. CDR3 loop: CAWSTGGRYEQYF. As DNA, the CDR3 is TGTGCCTGGAGCACGGGAGGGCGGTACGAGCAGTACTTC.

A note on this clone: Other DNA sequences in this sample translate to the same CDR3. This rearrangement joins TRBV5-1 to TRBJ2-5; possibly TRBD1 for D (5 bases). CDR3 length equals 13 residues. V shed 0 bases and J shed 5 bases, with 8 bases lying between them. Germline-derived CDR1 and CDR2 are SGHRS and YFSETQ. The CDR3 DNA sequence: TGCGCCAGCAGCTTGGGGCAGGGCGAGACCCAGTACTTC. Translated, it gives CASSLGQGETQYF.

The chain recombines TRBV5-1 with TRBJ2-2; the match to TRBD1 covers 7 bases. V shed 0 bases and J 7 bases; nucleotides not matched to a gene: 6. The V gene's germline CDR1 is SGHRS and CDR2 YFSETQ. CDR3 size: 15 residues. CDR3 DNA: TGCGCCAGCAGCTTGGGACAGGGTAACGTCGGGGAGCTGTTTTTT. Its translation is CASSLGQGNVGELFF. Variable domain in full (rest from reference TRBV5-1 and TRBJ2-2): KAGVTQTPRYLIKTRGQQVTLSCSPISGHRSVSWYQQTPGQGLQFLFEYFSETQRNKGNFPGRFSGRQFSNSRSEMNVSTLELGDSALYLCASSLGQGNVGELFFGEGSRLTVL.

The rearrangement uses TRBV7-3 and TRBJ2-7; TRBD2 matches at 7 bases. The CDR3 is 13 residues long. CDR1 and CDR2 (germline): SGHTA, FQGTGA. J gave up 7 bases and V 6 bases, and 9 bases lay outside the gene matches. DNA for the CDR3: TGTGCCAGCAGTCATAAGGGAGGGTCGGAGCAGTACTTC. It specifies CASSHKGGSEQYF.

V gene TRBV14 combines with J gene TRBJ2-7; D unclear. CDR3 length: 13 amino acids. Germline CDR1 and CDR2: SGHDN and FVKESK. V lost 1 base, J lost 3 bases, and 7 bases lay in between. Written as DNA, the CDR3 is TGTGCCAGCAGCCAAGTTCACGGCTACGAGCAGTACTTC. This gives the protein CASSQVHGYEQYF. The whole variable domain, remainder taken from reference TRBV14 and TRBJ2-7, is EAGVTQFPSHSVIEKGQTVTLRCDPISGHDNLYWYRRVMGKEIKFLLHFVKESKQDESGMPNNRFLAERTGGTYSTLKVQPAELEDSGVYFCASSQVHGYEQYFGPGTRLTVT.

The genes are TRBV30 and TRBJ1-3; the D is unclear. The CDR3 extends over 14 amino acids. Trimming took 4 bases from V and 0 from J, leaving 10 bases between them. Per germline, CDR1 GTSNPN and CDR2 SVGIG (reference sequence). Here the CDR3 DNA reads TGTGCCTGGACGATCACAGCCTCTGGAAACACCATATATTTT. This encodes CAWTITASGNTIYF.

CDR3 protein: CASSSGVRETQYF. The CDR3 nucleotides are TGTGCCAGCAGCTCGGGAGTACGAGAGACCCAGTACTTC. The gene calls are TRBV7-6 and TRBJ2-5, with D possibly TRBD2 on 6 matching bases. The CDR3 contains 13 residues. Trimming cost V 4 bases and J 4 bases, with 10 bases left between them. CDR1 and CDR2 (germline): SGHVS, FNYEAQ.

This chain uses TRBV2 with TRBJ1-2; a weak D match, TRBD1 (5 bases). From germline, CDR1 is SNHLY and CDR2 FYNNEI. There are 15 residues in the CDR3. Trimming pared 6 bases from V and 2 bases from J, leaving 16 bases between. The DNA for the CDR3 is TGTGCCAGCAGGCTCCGGGAGGGGCTGAACTATGGCTACACCTTC. The encoded protein is CASRLREGLNYGYTF.

The chain links TRBV9 to TRBJ1-5; 10 nucleotides align to TRBD1. The V gene's germline CDR1 is SGDLS and CDR2 YYNGEE. V lost 2 bases and J lost 7; bases outside the gene matches: 3. The CDR3 spans 14 residues. CDR3 in DNA: TGTGCCAGCAGCGTGGGACAGGGGAGCCAGCCCCAGCATTTT. Protein: CASSVGQGSQPQHF.

The V call is TRBV30, the J call TRBJ1-4; D is ambiguous. The CDR3 length is 15 residues. Trimming left V 2 bases short and J 0 bases short, with 10 bases between. Germline assignment: CDR1 GTSNPN and CDR2 SVGIG (reference sequence). CDR3 residues: CAWSTHITTNEKLFF. The CDR3 DNA reads as TGTGCCTGGAGTACACACATTACAACTAATGAAAAACTGTTTTTT.

The chain carries TRBV30 and TRBJ1-1, with D perhaps TRBD1 (6 bases). The CDR3 runs 15 residues. V lost 5 bases and J lost 4, with 20 bases in between. Germline V gene lookup returns CDR1 GTSNPN and CDR2 SVGIG (reference sequence). The DNA of the CDR3 is TGTGCCTGGTTCCCAAGGCTGAGGGGGGGCACTGAAGCTTTCTTT. Amino acids: CAWFPRLRGGTEAFF.

The chain recombines TRBV7-9 with TRBJ2-1; TRBD2 aligns across 7 bases. This CDR3 is 16 amino acids long. The V gene end was trimmed by 4 bases and the J gene end by 1 base; junction bases not matched to a gene: 7. The germline gives CDR1 SEHNR, CDR2 FQNEAQ (reference sequence). CDR3 amino acids: CASSSPKAGSYNEQFF. The CDR3 region has the DNA TGTGCCAGCAGCTCCCCTAAAGCGGGGTCCTACAATGAGCAGTTCTTC.

The rearrangement uses TRBV28 and TRBJ1-1, with D perhaps TRBD1 (6 bases). Germline values: CDR1 MDHEN, CDR2 SYDVKM. The CDR3 has 14 residues. V was pared by 2 bases and J by 3 bases, with 10 bases between. CDR3 amino acids: CASSLGRQDTEAFF. The CDR3 DNA sequence: TGTGCCAGCAGTTTAGGTAGACAGGACACTGAAGCTTTCTTT.

The CDR3 here is CASSEGTSSSNEQFF. In nucleotides, the CDR3 is TGTGCCAGCAGTGAGGGGACTAGCAGTTCGAATGAGCAGTTCTTC. The chain joins TRBV6-4 to TRBJ2-1; TRBD2 aligns across 9 bases. Trimming cost V 3 bases and J 7 bases; bases outside gene matches: 7. Germline values: CDR1 MRHNA, CDR2 SNTAGT. The CDR3 totals 15 residues.

CDR3 in amino acids: CASSPRTGGFEQYF. The DNA for the CDR3 is TGCGCCAGCAGTCCCCGGACAGGGGGTTTCGAGCAGTACTTC. J is TRBJ2-7 and V is TRBV10-1, with 10 nucleotides matching TRBD1. Germline-derived CDR1 and CDR2 are WNHNN and SYGVQD (reference sequence). This CDR3 has 14 amino acids. V lost 5 bases and J lost 6; bases outside the gene matches: 7.

The chain joins TRBV29-1 to TRBJ2-1; TRBD1 matches at 10 bases. CDR1 is SQVTM, CDR2 ANQGSEA, per germline. The ends lost 8 bases at V and 7 bases at J; junction bases unmatched: 11. This CDR3 has 14 residues. CDR3 in DNA: TGCAGCACGACCGACAGGGGGCTAAAGAATGAGCAGTTCTTC. It translates to CSTTDRGLKNEQFF.

The rearrangement uses TRBV27 and TRBJ1-6; no firm D call. The CDR3 covers 13 residues. Per the germline V gene, CDR1 is MNHEY and CDR2 is SMNVEV (reference sequence). The V end lost 1 base, the J end lost 11 bases, and 9 bases lay between the germline ends. CDR3 region: CASSLFRETPLHF. CDR3 nucleotides: TGTGCCAGCAGTTTATTCCGGGAGACACCCCTCCACTTT.

The chain couples TRBV10-3 to TRBJ2-3; TRBD1 aligns across 9 bases. The length of the CDR3 is 18 residues. Germline V gives CDR1 ENHRY, CDR2 SYGVKD. Unmatched junction bases numbered 10, after V lost 0 bases and J lost 3 bases. The CDR3 DNA is TGTGCCATCAGTGAGTCAATCTTCACAGGGGGCCGGACAGATACGCAGTATTTT. Its translation: CAISESIFTGGRTDTQYF.

CDR3 protein: CATSSQGRQPQHF. Written as DNA, the CDR3 is TGTGCCACCAGCAGTCAGGGGAGACAGCCCCAGCATTTT. J is TRBJ1-5 and V is TRBV15, with D possibly TRBD1 on 6 matching bases. V was pared by 3 bases and J by 7 bases, with 10 bases between. This CDR3 contains 13 residues. Germline values: CDR1 LNHNV, CDR2 YYDKDF (reference sequence).

The chain couples TRBV5-6 to TRBJ2-1, with 10 bases aligning to TRBD2. The CDR3 loop spans 13 amino acids. V was clipped by 2 bases and J by 10 bases; unmatched bases: 3. The germline V gene encodes CDR1 SGHDT and CDR2 YYEEEE. The CDR3 sequence: CASSFLAGDEQFF. DNA of the CDR3: TGTGCCAGCAGCTTCCTAGCGGGAGACGAGCAGTTCTTC.

This chain uses TRBV28 with TRBJ2-3; 10 bases align to TRBD2. From germline, CDR1 is MDHEN and CDR2 SYDVKM. V lost 1 base to trimming and J lost 1 base; unmatched junction nucleotides: 11. The CDR3 has 19 amino acids. DNA for the CDR3: TGTGCCAGCAGTTTATCGAGCCCCACTAGCGGGAAGGGCACAGATACGCAGTATTTT. Translated: CASSLSSPTSGKGTDTQYF.

V and J are TRBV6-4 and TRBJ1-2, with 8 bases matching TRBD1. This CDR3 is built from 12 residues. Germline lookup yields CDR1 MRHNA and CDR2 SNTAGT. V was pared by 10 bases and J by 0 bases, with 1 base of the junction left unmatched. This CDR3 is CATGGPNYGYTF. For the CDR3, the DNA is TGTGCCACAGGGGGCCCTAACTATGGCTACACCTTC.

This chain links TRBV5-4 with TRBJ1-3; possibly TRBD1 for D (6 bases). CDR3 length equals 16 residues. Germline V gene data show CDR1 as SGHNT and CDR2 as YYREEE (reference sequence). V was pared by 3 bases and J by 3 bases, with 16 bases between. The CDR3 DNA sequence: TGTGCCAGCAGCTACCCCCAGGGGAGTCTTGGAAACACCATATATTTT. Protein: CASSYPQGSLGNTIYF.

The genes are TRBV18 and TRBJ1-5, with TRBD1 matching over 7 bases. Germline assignment: CDR1 KGHSH and CDR2 LQKENI. V trimming: 6 bases; J trimming: 4 bases; junction bases outside the gene matches: 9. The CDR3 loop spans 15 amino acids. DNA for the CDR3: TGTGCCAGCTCGGCCGCCGGGACAGTAAATCAGCCCCAGCATTTT. Encoded protein: CASSAAGTVNQPQHF.

The chain employs TRBV6-6 and TRBJ2-3; 15 bases line up with TRBD2. Germline V gives CDR1 MNHNY, CDR2 SVGAGI (reference sequence). Trimming cost V 5 bases and J 2 bases; bases outside gene matches: 5. The CDR3 is 17 residues long. The CDR3 loop is CASSLGTSGRSTDTQYF. The CDR3 DNA reads as TGTGCCAGCAGTCTGGGGACTAGCGGGAGGTCCACAGATACGCAGTATTTT.

The chain joins TRBV7-2 to TRBJ1-3; weak D call: TRBD1 (6 bases). The germline V and J ends were trimmed by 5 bases and 8 bases, with 16 bases remaining between them. The CDR3 extends over 14 amino acids. Germline CDR1 is SGHTA and CDR2 is FQGNSA. The CDR3 DNA follows: TGTGCCAGCAGCCCGGACAGCGCTAGACACACCATATATTTT. Translation: CASSPDSARHTIYF.

The chain carries TRBV5-6 and TRBJ2-7; D is uncertain. Trimming took 0 bases from V and 3 from J, leaving 10 bases between them. The germline gives CDR1 SGHDT, CDR2 YYEEEE. The CDR3 consists of 14 residues. The CDR3 sequence is CASSLGNSNYEQYF. The CDR3 DNA sequence: TGTGCCAGCAGCTTGGGTAATAGCAACTACGAGCAGTACTTC.

The chain is built from TRBV2 and TRBJ2-7; 8 nucleotides agree with TRBD1. From germline, CDR1 is SNHLY and CDR2 FYNNEI. CDR3 size: 13 residues. Unmatched junction bases numbered 10, after V lost 10 bases and J lost 5 bases. CDR3 coding DNA: TGTGCCACCACGGGGACAGGTGGGAACGAGCAGTACTTC. Its translation is CATTGTGGNEQYF.

The V and J genes are TRBV24-1 and TRBJ2-7; weak D call: TRBD2 (5 bases). Germline CDR1 and CDR2: KGHDR and SFDVKD. V was trimmed by 3 bases and J by 4 bases, leaving 9 bases between them. The CDR3 has 13 residues. CDR3 sequence: CATSDAGVYEQYF. CDR3 DNA sequence: TGTGCCACCAGTGATGCCGGGGTATACGAGCAGTACTTC.

The chain is built from TRBV2 and TRBJ1-4; tentatively, D is TRBD1 (6 bases). Trimming pared 6 bases from V and 3 bases from J, leaving 11 bases between. CDR3 size: 14 residues. The V gene's germline CDR1 is SNHLY and CDR2 FYNNEI. Here the CDR3 DNA reads TGTGCCAGCAGCCTCAGGGGTCCTAATGAAAAACTGTTTTTT. Protein product: CASSLRGPNEKLFF.

This sequence joins TRBV7-8 and TRBJ2-7; TRBD2 is a possible D gene (6 bases). V lost 3 bases, J lost 4 bases, and 10 bases lay in between. This CDR3 has 13 amino acids. Germline CDR1 SGHVS, CDR2 FQNEAQ. The DNA of the CDR3 is TGTGCCAGCAGCTTCGGGCTAGCGTACGAGCAGTACTTC. This encodes CASSFGLAYEQYF.